This T cell receptor (beta chain) comes out of a study of T cell clonality in common variable immunodeficiency. In its sample, this clone was seen many times. What it recognizes is unknown. Findings of the study overall: In common variable immunodeficiency, TCR beta chains reportedly carried fewer deletions and N-nucleotide insertions. CVID subjects had higher TCRbeta clonality than healthy controls, most marked in about a third. Patient heterogeneity in the CVID cohort limited correlations between repertoire features and clinical complications.

Assay: immunoSEQ multiplex PCR; the TCRdb copy retains only in-frame clones and omits some. The table records tens of thousands of clones without singletons, the ten largest covering 5.4%. Sequenced material: peripheral blood mononuclear cells. This clonotype originated in a human donor with common variable immunodeficiency.

CDR3 amino acids: CASSTGQGYDEQYF. The CDR3 DNA, read in part, is TGTGCCAGCAGCACGGGACAGGGGTACGACGAG. This rearrangement joins TRBV7-9 to TRBJ2-7, with TRBD1 matching 10 bases. The read comes to an end 3 residues before the CDR3 does, leaving the germline J gene to fill in the end. The trim removed 5 bases at V and 5 bases at J, leaving 6 bases unmatched. Looked up from germline, CDR1 is SEHNR and CDR2 is FQNEAQ (reference sequence). This CDR3 region has 14 residues.